The 24 T cell receptor beta chains presented below share a single source sample, sequenced in a study of regulatory T cells in long-lasting Graves disease. Investigators prepared the TCR beta libraries by applying iRepertoire HTBI primers and Arm-PCR of CDR3 regions. Using its own MiXCR run on the multiplex PCR reads, TCRdb lists one record per CDR3 protein. The sample lists about 560,000 distinct CDR3 sequences; approximately 16% were seen once. This sample's time point: newly diagnosed GD, antithyroid drugs for less than 3 months. TCR sequences were obtained from RNA taken from PBMCs. This sample also appeared in a second study, on T cells in Graves' hyperthyroidism and ophthalmopathy.

Material: peripheral blood mononuclear cells (PBMCs), obtained at new diagnosis, from a patient treated with antithyroid drugs. The origin of the receptors is a man younger than 30 with Graves disease.

This rearrangement joins TRBV7-9 to TRBJ2-7; either TRBD1 or TRBD2 may fit D (5 bases each). Germline loops: CDR1 SEHNR, CDR2 FQNEAQ (reference sequence). With 5 bases removed from V and 2 bases from J, the gap between germline ends came to 13 bases. The CDR3 runs 14 residues. The CDR3 loop is CASSRPGPTYEQYF. The CDR3 DNA follows: TGTGCCAGCAGCCGTCCGGGACCGACCTACGAGCAGTACTTC.

As concerns this clonotype: Given a much more abundant clone one base away, this may be a read error. The V and J genes are TRBV7-9 and TRBJ2-1; the match to TRBD1 covers 7 bases. The end of the DNA aligns better with TRBJ2-5, so the J call may be wrong. The CDR3 is 18 amino acids. Looked up from germline, CDR1 is SEHNR and CDR2 is FQNEAQ (reference sequence). CDR3 nucleotide sequence: TGTGCCAGCAGCCCACTGCCCCGGGACAGCTTTCTCCAAGAGACCCAGTACTTC. It specifies CASSPLPRDSFLQETQYF.

This clonotype was counted ten times or more. The CDR3 here is CSASPGHENTEAFF. The CDR3 bases are TGCAGTGCTAGTCCGGGACACGAAAACACTGAAGCTTTCTTT. The chain employs TRBV20-1 and TRBJ1-1; TRBD1 is a possible D gene (6 bases). CDR1 is DFQATT and CDR2 is SNEGSKA in the germline V gene (reference sequence). V dropped 3 bases and J dropped 2 bases, with 13 bases sitting between them. This CDR3 spans 14 amino acids.

There are a few counts of this clonotype. This chain links TRBV3-1 with TRBJ2-7, with 11 bases lining up with TRBD2. The CDR3 runs to 17 residues. From germline, CDR1 is LGHDT and CDR2 YNNKEL (reference sequence). J was trimmed by 6 bases and V by 0 bases; bases with no gene match: 10. In DNA, the CDR3 is TGTGCCAGCAGCCAAGATGTTAGACTAGCGGGGTCCCGCGAGCAGTACTTC. Its protein is CASSQDVRLAGSREQYF.

Comments on this clonotype: A far larger clone differs by one base, so this is likely a read error. V usage is TRBV2 and J usage is TRBJ2-6; no reliable D call. From germline, CDR1 is SNHLY and CDR2 FYNNEI. This CDR3 region has 15 residues. The V end was cut by 5 bases, the J end by 2 bases, with 10 bases between. The CDR3 loop is CASSLGTAGANVLTF. In nucleotides, the CDR3 is TGTGCCAGCAGTCTGGGAACGGCTGGGGCCAACGTCCTGACTTTC. Looking up the rest from reference TRBV2 and TRBJ2-6 gives the full variable domain: EPEVTQTPSHQVTQMGQEVILRCVPISNHLYFYWYRQILGQKVEFLVSFYNNEISEKSEIFDDQFSVERPDGSNFTLKIRSTKLEDSAMYFCASSLGTAGANVLTFGAGSRLTVL.

This clonotype was found once. This likely reflects a read error, since a far larger clone is one base away. This sequence joins TRBV12-3 or TRBV12-4 and TRBJ2-3; 8 bases are a match to TRBD2. There are 16 residues in the CDR3. J gave up 2 bases and V 10 bases, and 14 bases lay outside the gene matches. CDR3: CATRTSPGTNTDTQYF. The CDR3 DNA sequence: TGTGCCACCAGGACTAGCCCGGGGACCAACACAGATACGCAGTATTTT.

This clonotype was seen a handful of times. This chain links TRBV29-1 with TRBJ2-1; the D gene is possibly TRBD1 (5 bases). The germline CDR1 and CDR2 sequences are SQVTM and ANQGSEA. Between the trimmed V and J ends, which lost 4 bases and 7 bases, there was a span of 11 bases. CDR3 size: 12 residues. For the CDR3, the DNA is TGCAGCGTTGCCAGGGTAGGTAATGAGCAGTTCTTC. Translating gives CSVARVGNEQFF.

This clonotype appeared a few times. The chain carries TRBV29-1 and TRBJ2-5; TRBD2 might be the D (7 bases). Germline V CDR1 and CDR2: SQVTM, ANQGSEA. The CDR3 runs to 13 residues. The V and J ends lost 7 bases and 5 bases respectively, with 17 bases between them. This chain's CDR3 is CSAAGGGEETQYF. CDR3 in DNA: TGCAGCGCCGCGGGCGGGGGCGAGGAGACCCAGTACTTC.

This clonotype showed up just a few times. The chain has TRBV5-1 and TRBJ1-2, with 7 bases identical to TRBD1. J gave up 6 bases and V 0 bases, and 11 bases lay outside the gene matches. CDR3 size: 16 residues. The V gene's germline CDR1 is SGHRS and CDR2 YFSETQ. The CDR3 protein is CASSLGVTGNFDGYTF. The CDR3 region has the DNA TGCGCCAGCAGCTTGGGAGTGACAGGGAATTTTGATGGCTACACCTTC.

This clonotype appeared a few times. The V and J genes are TRBV27 and TRBJ2-5, with 14 bases lining up with TRBD2. The germline CDR1 and CDR2 sequences are MNHEY and SMNVEV (reference sequence). The CDR3 has 19 residues. Trimming cost V 6 bases and J 5 bases; bases outside gene matches: 17. CDR3 sequence: CASSDPPGLAGVGEETQYF. The CDR3 DNA reads TGTGCCAGCAGCGATCCACCGGGACTAGCGGGAGTCGGTGAGGAGACCCAGTACTTC.

On this clonotype: This could be a read error, since a much larger clone is one nucleotide away. The J gene is TRBJ2-7, the V gene TRBV27, with D possibly TRBD1 on 5 matching bases. In germline, CDR1 is MNHEY, CDR2 SMNVEV (reference sequence). This CDR3 has 15 amino acids. The CDR3 region has the DNA TGTGCCCGCAGTTTTCTGGACACCTTTTCCTACGAGCAGTACTTC. This translates into CARSFLDTFSYEQYF.

In DNA, the CDR3 is TGTGCCAGCAGTTCCGAACGCATACAGGGGAGCCAGTACTTC. Translating gives CASSSERIQGSQYF. This sequence joins TRBV12-3 or TRBV12-4 and TRBJ2-5, with 7 bases matching TRBD1. V dropped 4 bases and J dropped 10; count of bases not matched to a gene: 12. This CDR3 spans 14 amino acids.

This clonotype has just a few counts. This chain links TRBV18 with TRBJ1-6; possibly TRBD1 for D (5 bases). CDR1 is KGHSH and CDR2 is LQKENI in the germline V gene. This CDR3 spans 14 amino acids. Trimming removed 3 bases from V and 8 bases from J, with 11 bases in between. CDR3 loop: CASSPTATDSPLHF. In nucleotides, the CDR3 is TGTGCCAGCTCACCGACAGCGACGGATTCACCCCTCCACTTT.

This chain joins TRBV27 and TRBJ1-4; TRBD1 matches 7 bases. The CDR3 contains 15 residues. The V gene end was trimmed by 2 bases and the J gene end by 7 bases; junction bases not matched to a gene: 7. Germline CDR1 and CDR2: MNHEY and SMNVEV (reference sequence). For the CDR3, the DNA is TGTGCCAGCAGTTTAAAGCCGCAGGGGGGTGAAAAACTGTTTTTT. Protein: CASSLKPQGGEKLFF.

This clonotype came up a few times. The genes are TRBV6-2 or TRBV6-3 and TRBJ1-1, with 10 bases aligning to TRBD1. V shed 5 bases and J 1 base; nucleotides not matched to a gene: 7. Germline assignment: CDR1 MNHEY and CDR2 SVGEGT. There are 16 residues in the CDR3. CDR3 nucleotides: TGTGCCAGCAGTAGTAGGGACAGGGGCCCGAACACTGAAGCTTTCTTT. Amino acid sequence: CASSSRDRGPNTEAFF.

The V call is TRBV11-2, the J call TRBJ2-7; 8 bases are shared with TRBD1. Per the germline V gene, CDR1 is SGHAT and CDR2 is FQNNGV. The CDR3 consists of 18 residues. The V gene end was trimmed by 4 bases and the J gene end by 3 bases; junction bases not matched to a gene: 17. CDR3 protein: CASSSTTPGTGVDYEQYF. DNA of the CDR3: TGTGCCAGCAGCTCGACTACACCCGGGACAGGTGTCGACTACGAGCAGTACTTC.

The chain links TRBV18 to TRBJ2-5; the D is unclear. CDR1 is KGHSH and CDR2 is LQKENI in the germline V gene. V was pared by 0 bases and J by 4 bases, with 9 bases between. CDR3 size: 14 residues. The CDR3 spells CASSPPISSETQYF. For the CDR3, the DNA is TGTGCCAGCTCACCACCGATCAGTTCAGAGACCCAGTACTTC.

This clonotype has just a few counts. This chain joins TRBV12-3 or TRBV12-4 and TRBJ2-7, with D possibly being TRBD1 or TRBD2 (5 bases each). V lost 6 bases and J lost 1, with 13 bases in between. The CDR3 extends over 14 amino acids. The CDR3: CASSRPGRSYEQYF. In DNA form, the CDR3 reads TGTGCCAGCAGCCGGCCGGGACGGTCCTACGAGCAGTACTTC.

This rearrangement joins TRBV24-1 to TRBJ2-3; TRBD2 is a possible D gene (6 bases). Germline V lookup: CDR1 KGHDR, CDR2 SFDVKD. Trimming left V 4 bases short and J 2 bases short, with 15 bases between. The length of the CDR3 is 16 residues. CDR3 sequence: CATSESGVGHTDTQYF. In nucleotides, the CDR3 is TGTGCCACCAGTGAATCGGGAGTGGGGCACACAGATACGCAGTATTTT.

V gene TRBV6-2 or TRBV6-3 combines with J gene TRBJ2-1; 8 positions agree with TRBD1. J was trimmed by 9 bases and V by 5 bases; bases with no gene match: 9. Germline-derived CDR1 and CDR2 are MNHEY and SVGEGT. This CDR3 spans 14 amino acids. The CDR3 bases are TGTGCCAGCAGTCCCGGGACAGGCGTTGCTGAGCAGTTCTTC. It codes for CASSPGTGVAEQFF.

This clonotype was recorded a few times. The genes are TRBV6-5 and TRBJ2-7; D is ambiguous. The germline V gene has CDR1 MNHEY and CDR2 SVGAGI. V dropped 0 bases and J dropped 6 bases, with 9 bases sitting between them. The CDR3 extends over 13 amino acids. The CDR3 spells CASSYSIGSEQYF. CDR3 bases: TGTGCCAGCAGTTACTCGATCGGTAGCGAGCAGTACTTC.

Regarding this clonotype: This clone may be a read error of a much larger clone one base away. Since the CDR3 does not end with the conserved phenylalanine or tryptophan, this likely comes from a read error. V is TRBV2 and J is TRBJ1-1, with D unclear. Trimming left V 1 base short and J 5 bases short, with 2 bases between. The CDR3 spans 11 residues. Germline V gives CDR1 SNHLY, CDR2 FYNNEI. The CDR3 reads CASSEGTEAFS. The CDR3 DNA is TGTGCCAGCAGTGAAGGTACTGAAGCTTTCTCT.

CDR3 sequence reads: CASSYSFSGGIRYEQYF. CDR3 nucleotides: TGTGCCAGCAGTTACTCGTTCTCCGGCGGAATCCGTTACGAGCAGTACTTC. This chain links TRBV6-6 with TRBJ2-7; D gene uncertain. From germline, CDR1 is MNHNY and CDR2 SVGAGI (reference sequence). V lost 0 bases to trimming and J lost 4 bases, with 19 bases between them. The CDR3 is 17 residues long.

In this sample, this clonotype turned up many times. The CDR3 here is CASSLDRNGRTSGRFYEQYF. DNA of the CDR3: TGTGCCAGCAGCTTAGACCGAAACGGTCGGACTAGCGGGAGATTCTACGAGCAGTACTTC. The gene calls are TRBV7-9 and TRBJ2-7, with 13 bases lining up with TRBD2. The V gene end was trimmed by 1 base and the J gene end by 3 bases; junction bases not matched to a gene: 15. Germline V CDR1 and CDR2: SEHNR, FQNEAQ (reference sequence). The CDR3 extends over 20 amino acids.